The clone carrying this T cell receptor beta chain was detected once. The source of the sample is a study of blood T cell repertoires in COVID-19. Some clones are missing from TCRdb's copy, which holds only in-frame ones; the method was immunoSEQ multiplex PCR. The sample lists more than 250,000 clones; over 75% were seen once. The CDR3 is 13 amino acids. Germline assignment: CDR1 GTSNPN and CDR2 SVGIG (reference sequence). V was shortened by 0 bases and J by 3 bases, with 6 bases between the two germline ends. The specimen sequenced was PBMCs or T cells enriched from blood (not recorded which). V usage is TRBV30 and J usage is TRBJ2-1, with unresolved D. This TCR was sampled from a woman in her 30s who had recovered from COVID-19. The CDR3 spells CAWSVDNYNEQFF. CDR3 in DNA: TGTGCCTGGAGTGTAGACAACTACAATGAGCAGTTCTTC.